This is a list of T cell receptor beta chains from one sample in a study of cytomegalovirus exposure and HLA in healthy donors. Assay: immunoSEQ multiplex PCR; the TCRdb copy retains only in-frame clones and omits some. This sample carries 160,000 or so clones, roughly 80% of them seen once, and the ten largest clones take around 5%. The source material was PBMCs. These receptors all stem from a man in his thirties or forties in good health and CMV-seronegative. The CDR3 runs from the conserved cysteine through the conserved F or W. The D gene is left open where the match is weak. Clone size appears in some rows only: once, few, many, or a class for an expanded clone.

TRBJ2-7 TRBV18 . . CASSGGLADSYEQYF TGTGCCAGCTCAGGAGGGTTAGCGGATTCCTACGAGCAGTACTTC
TRBJ2-1 TRBV5-4 . once CASSTPDRGSNEQFF TGTGCCAGCAGCACCCCCGACCGAGGTTCAAATGAGCAGTTCTTC
TRBJ1-4 TRBV27 . . CASSFGRREKLFF TGTGCCAGCAGTTTCGGCAGGAGGGAAAAACTGTTTTTT
TRBJ2-5 TRBV29-1 TRBD2 . CSVIGLAGGGETQYF TGCAGCGTGATCGGACTAGCGGGGGGAGGAGAGACCCAGTACTTC
TRBJ2-7 TRBV15 TRBD2 few CATSRGLAGNEQYF TGTGCCACCAGCAGAGGCCTAGCGGGGAACGAGCAGTACTTC
TRBJ2-2 TRBV5-6 . once CASSGAAGGLFF TGTGCCAGCAGCGGCGCAGCGGGCGGGCTGTTTTTT
TRBJ2-7 TRBV5-4 . . CASSLSGGAYEQYF TGTGCCAGCAGCTTGAGTGGCGGGGCCTACGAGCAGTACTTC
TRBJ2-7 TRBV27 . . CASSRSTLSSYEQYF TGTGCCAGCAGTCGTAGCACCCTTAGCTCCTACGAGCAGTACTTC
TRBJ1-3 TRBV6-6 TRBD1 . CASSYPTGSGNTIYF TGTGCCAGCAGTTACCCGACAGGGTCTGGAAACACCATATATTTT
TRBJ2-3 TRBV5-1 TRBD1 . CASSLSFGQGHTDTQYF TGCGCCAGCAGCTTGTCTTTTGGACAGGGGCACACAGATACGCAGTATTTT
TRBJ2-1 TRBV2 TRBD2 few CAQAERGGRNNEQFF TGTGCCCAGGCGGAGCGGGGGGGCCGTAACAATGAGCAGTTCTTC
TRBJ1-2 TRBV4-2 TRBD1 . CASSSREQGIHYGYTF TGTGCCAGCAGCTCACGGGAACAGGGGATTCACTATGGCTACACCTTC
TRBJ2-1 TRBV9 . once CASSVGDYNEQFF TGTGCCAGCAGCGTAGGAGACTACAATGAGCAGTTCTTC
TRBJ1-1 TRBV6-5 . few CASRAGNTEAFF TGTGCCAGCAGAGCCGGGAACACTGAAGCTTTCTTT
TRBJ2-7 TRBV28 . . CASSLVHQGKSYEQYF TGTGCCAGCAGTTTAGTTCACCAGGGGAAGTCCTACGAGCAGTACTTC
TRBJ2-7 TRBV27 . . CASSYSLGQTVYEQYF TGTGCCAGCAGTTACTCTCTTGGACAGACAGTTTACGAGCAGTACTTC
TRBJ1-6 TRBV30 . . CAWRGGQQPYNSPLHF TGTGCCTGGAGGGGAGGGCAGCAGCCTTATAATTCACCCCTCCACTTT
TRBJ2-2 TRBV9 TRBD1 . CASSVQGATGELFF TGTGCCAGCAGCGTACAGGGGGCCACCGGGGAGCTGTTTTTT
TRBJ2-7 TRBV9 . few CASSVDSQVLTKQYF TGTGCCAGCAGCGTAGACAGCCAGGTGCTTACGAAGCAGTACTTC
TRBJ2-1 TRBV9 . . CASAPTSTTYNEQFF TGTGCCTCCGCCCCCACTAGCACCACCTACAATGAGCAGTTCTTC
TRBJ2-3 TRBV27 TRBD2 few CASSSPLSGSDTQYF TGTGCCAGCAGTTCACCCCTAAGCGGGAGTGATACGCAGTATTTT
TRBJ1-1 TRBV10-1 . once CASRAGGVNTEAFF TGCGCCAGCAGGGCGGGGGGGGTGAACACTGAAGCTTTCTTT
TRBJ1-6 TRBV10-3 TRBD1 . CAIRDRDTYNSPLHF TGTGCCATCAGGGACAGGGACACCTATAATTCACCCCTCCACTTT
TRBJ2-7 TRBV27 . . CASSLPRGEQYF TGTGCCAGCAGTTTACCCCGAGGCGAGCAGTACTTC
TRBJ2-7 TRBV6-6 TRBD1 few CASSFLHRGSGEQYF TGTGCCAGCAGTTTTTTACACAGGGGGTCTGGGGAGCAGTACTTC
TRBJ1-1 TRBV7-3 . . CASSLGHSGNTEAFF TGTGCCAGCAGCTTAGGACATTCTGGGAACACTGAAGCTTTCTTT
TRBJ1-5 TRBV28 . few CASSLFGVGGNQPQHF TGTGCCAGCAGTTTATTCGGGGTGGGTGGCAATCAGCCCCAGCATTTT
TRBJ1-4 TRBV15 . few CATSRDIGPLATNEKLFF TGTGCCACCAGCAGAGACATTGGGCCATTGGCAACTAATGAAAAACTGTTTTTT
TRBJ1-2 TRBV7-2 . few CASSLGGGITPQGYGYTF TGTGCCAGCAGCTTGGGCGGGGGCATAACGCCTCAGGGCTATGGCTACACCTTC
TRBJ1-4 TRBV18 TRBD1 . CASSRDRGFEKLFF TGTGCCAGCTCACGGGACAGGGGTTTTGAAAAACTGTTTTTT
TRBJ2-1 TRBV10-3 . . CAISDPGRGGDNEQFF TGTGCCATCAGTGACCCGGGTCGTGGAGGAGACAATGAGCAGTTCTTC
TRBJ1-1 TRBV6-5 . . CASSQGPYPEAFF TGTGCCAGCAGTCAGGGTCCGTACCCTGAAGCTTTCTTT